The T cell receptor beta chain described here comes from a study of blood T cell repertoires in COVID-19. About the study: The samples span acute and convalescent COVID-19 from the United States, Italy and Spain. T cells, B-cell-depleted T cells, or PBMCs provided the cDNA or gDNA that served as material.

Original methodology: Amplification of reference gene primers provided the estimated nucleated cell counts. Using immunoSEQ multiplex PCR, the repertoire was profiled, and TCRdb retains in-frame clones only, with some absent. V, J and clone size are taken as reported in that table, and D and trimming were inferred from the DNA itself. The sample comprises more than 95,000 clones, 81% of which are singletons, and roughly 4.1% rests with the top ten. The V end lost 3 bases, the J end lost 5 bases, and 8 bases lay between the germline ends. Germline CDR1 reads SGHRS; CDR2 reads YFSETQ. This CDR3 is 13 amino acids long.

Sample: peripheral blood. This receptor was identified in a man in his fifties or sixties with acute or convalescent COVID-19. V gene TRBV5-1 combines with J gene TRBJ2-2; D not resolved. CDR3 amino acids: CASSWAQTGELFF. CDR3 nucleotide sequence: TGCGCCAGCAGCTGGGCCCAAACCGGGGAGCTGTTTTTT. Variable domain in full (rest from reference TRBV5-1 and TRBJ2-2): KAGVTQTPRYLIKTRGQQVTLSCSPISGHRSVSWYQQTPGQGLQFLFEYFSETQRNKGNFPGRFSGRQFSNSRSEMNVSTLELGDSALYLCASSWAQTGELFFGEGSRLTVL.